Below are 28 T cell receptor beta chains sequenced from a single sample in a study of beta chain features in type 1 diabetes. The entirety of the isolated RNA underwent reverse transcription, so expressed TCRB transcripts were sequenced. TCRdb's table, derived via immunoSEQ multiplex PCR, lists solely in-frame clones and lacks some. Found here are 900,000 or so clones, around a sixth of them singletons; the top ten hold about 0.025%. The specimen sequenced was naive CD4+ T cells from blood. Every receptor here comes from a woman aged 18-29 years in good health.

The chain is built from TRBV5-1 and TRBJ1-1; D is uncertain. V was pared by 2 bases and J by 3 bases, with 14 bases between. There are 15 residues in the CDR3. Germline loops: CDR1 SGHRS, CDR2 YFSETQ. The CDR3 sequence is CASSFGPAYHTEAFF. The DNA for the CDR3 is TGCGCCAGCAGCTTCGGCCCGGCTTACCACACTGAAGCTTTCTTT.

This clone was seen more than once but under ten times. This chain connects TRBV7-2 to TRBJ2-1; 8 positions agree with TRBD2. Per the germline V gene, CDR1 is SGHTA and CDR2 is FQGNSA. The junction had 3 bases not matched to a gene; V was cut back by 1 base and J by 7 bases. The CDR3 has 14 amino acids. This CDR3 reads CASSLESGRNEQFF. CDR3 bases: TGTGCCAGCAGCTTAGAGAGCGGGAGAAATGAGCAGTTCTTC.

V and J are TRBV7-9 and TRBJ2-4; possible D gene TRBD2, 6 bases. CDR3 length equals 13 residues. Looked up from germline, CDR1 is SEHNR and CDR2 is FQNEAQ (reference sequence). The V end was cut by 5 bases, the J end by 9 bases, with 14 bases between. The CDR3 sequence is CASSPPGTPIQYF. DNA of the CDR3: TGTGCCAGCAGCCCACCCGGGACTCCCATTCAGTACTTC.

This chain links TRBV19 with TRBJ2-7; D not certain. This CDR3 spans 15 amino acids. V shed 3 bases and J shed 3 bases, with 15 bases lying between them. Germline-derived CDR1 and CDR2 are LNHDA and SQIVND (reference sequence). DNA for the CDR3: TGTGCCAGTAGTATCTCGGCTAGTCGGCGCTACGAGCAGTACTTC. Translating it yields CASSISASRRYEQYF.

There are a few counts of this clone. The V call is TRBV7-9, the J call TRBJ2-2; D is uncertain. The V end lost 3 bases, the J end lost 5 bases, and 13 bases lay between the germline ends. The CDR3 length is 15 residues. Germline V gene lookup returns CDR1 SEHNR and CDR2 FQNEAQ (reference sequence). CDR3 coding DNA: TGTGCCAGCAGCTTCGCTACCCGTTTGACCGGGGAGCTGTTTTTT. This translates into CASSFATRLTGELFF. The variable domain in full, with the rest retrieved from reference TRBV7-9 and TRBJ2-2, is DTGVSQNPRHKITKRGQNVTFRCDPISEHNRLYWYRQTLGQGPEFLTYFQNEAQLEKSRLLSDRFSAERPKGSFSTLEIQRTEQGDSAMYLCASSFATRLTGELFFGEGSRLTVL.

V is TRBV28 and J is TRBJ2-7; 12 bases agree with TRBD1. The ends lost 6 bases at V and 6 bases at J; junction bases unmatched: 6. Per germline, CDR1 MDHEN and CDR2 SYDVKM. The CDR3 spans 14 residues. The CDR3 sequence: CASSLGQGAFEQYF. The DNA of the CDR3 is TGTGCCAGCAGCCTGGGACAGGGGGCCTTCGAGCAGTACTTC. The variable domain in full, completed from reference TRBV28 and TRBJ2-7, reads DVKVTQSSRYLVKRTGEKVFLECVQDMDHENMFWYRQDPGLGLRLIYFSYDVKMKEKGDIPEGYSVSREKKERFSLILESASTNQTSMYLCASSLGQGAFEQYFGPGTRLTVT.

In DNA, the CDR3 is TGTGCCAGTCGAGAAACAGGGGGGACAGATACGCAGTATTTT. Its translation is CASRETGGTDTQYF. This chain connects TRBV19 to TRBJ2-3; 8 nucleotides align to TRBD1. The trim removed 8 bases at V and 3 bases at J, leaving 7 bases unmatched. The CDR3 has 14 residues. The germline V gene has CDR1 LNHDA and CDR2 SQIVND (reference sequence).

The J gene is TRBJ2-1, the V gene TRBV19; 9 nucleotides match TRBD2. Trimming removed 3 bases from V and 7 bases from J; junction bases left unmatched: 10. CDR1 and CDR2 (germline): LNHDA, SQIVND (reference sequence). The CDR3 length is 16 residues. The CDR3 loop reads CASSIGGGRARNEQFF. CDR3 in DNA: TGTGCCAGTAGTATTGGAGGCGGGAGGGCCCGGAATGAGCAGTTCTTC. Filled out from reference TRBV19 and TRBJ2-1, the complete variable domain reads DGGITQSPKYLFRKEGQNVTLSCEQNLNHDAMYWYRQDPGQGLRLIYYSQIVNDFQKGDIAEGYSVSREKKESFPLTVTSAQKNPTAFYLCASSIGGGRARNEQFFGPGTRLTVL.

The V and J genes are TRBV18 and TRBJ2-1; D not resolved. Germline V CDR1 and CDR2: KGHSH, LQKENI. The CDR3 sequence is 14 residues long. The germline V and J ends were trimmed by 3 bases and 8 bases, with 14 bases remaining between them. The CDR3: CASSPSLDEDEQFF. In DNA, the CDR3 is TGTGCCAGCTCACCTTCTCTAGACGAGGATGAGCAGTTCTTC.

The chain carries TRBV2 and TRBJ2-3; D gene ambiguous. Germline V gene lookup returns CDR1 SNHLY and CDR2 FYNNEI. The length of the CDR3 is 14 residues. Trimming stripped 6 bases from V and 0 bases from J, with 10 bases between. The CDR3 protein is CASRRGSSTDTQYF. The DNA for the CDR3 is TGTGCCAGCAGGCGCGGAAGTAGCACAGATACGCAGTATTTT.

This clone was counted between two and nine times. CDR3 in amino acids: CASSDTGTGVYNEQFF. The CDR3 DNA reads as TGTGCCAGCAGCGATACCGGGACAGGGGTCTACAATGAGCAGTTCTTC. The chain has TRBV9 and TRBJ2-1, with 10 bases lining up with TRBD1. CDR3 length: 16 residues. V gave up 3 bases and J gave up 3 bases; unmatched junction bases: 6. The germline CDR1 and CDR2 sequences are SGDLS and YYNGEE.

J is TRBJ2-1 and V is TRBV28, with 10 bases aligning to TRBD2. The germline gives CDR1 MDHEN, CDR2 SYDVKM. The length of the CDR3 is 15 residues. With 3 bases clipped from V and 7 bases from J, the junction kept 6 bases outside the gene matches. Written as DNA, the CDR3 is TGTGCCAGCAGTTTCGCGGCTAGCGGGAGTAATGAGCAGTTCTTC. Translating gives CASSFAASGSNEQFF.

The rearrangement uses TRBV28 and TRBJ2-7, with 7 bases aligning to TRBD2. The CDR3 runs 14 residues. The junction had 9 bases not matched to a gene; V was cut back by 3 bases and J by 7 bases. CDR1 and CDR2 from the germline V gene are MDHEN and SYDVKM. CDR3 protein: CASSFPAGSREQYF. The CDR3 nucleotides are TGTGCCAGCAGTTTTCCAGCGGGAAGTCGGGAGCAGTACTTC.

This clone was counted between two and nine times. J is TRBJ2-7 and V is TRBV10-3; TRBD1 matches at 8 bases. Germline CDR1 is ENHRY and CDR2 is SYGVKD. The CDR3 runs 15 residues. Trimming cost V 2 bases and J 4 bases; bases outside gene matches: 7. DNA for the CDR3: TGTGCCATCAGTGAGGGGGGGACAGGCCCTTACGAGCAGTACTTC. It encodes CAISEGGTGPYEQYF.

This clone showed up just a few times. V usage is TRBV6-1 and J usage is TRBJ1-1; D unclear. The germline V gene encodes CDR1 MNHNS and CDR2 SASEGT. This CDR3 has 15 residues. V gave up 5 bases and J gave up 1 base, with 14 bases separating them. CDR3 DNA: TGTGCCAGCAGTTCTCTAGGAGCTCGGAACACTGAAGCTTTCTTT. Translated: CASSSLGARNTEAFF.

The table lists this clone with a few counts. The CDR3 DNA follows: TGTGCCAGTAGACTAAAGATTAAGAAGAACACTGAAGCTTTCTTT. It codes for CASRLKIKKNTEAFF. This chain joins TRBV19 and TRBJ1-1; D unresolved. CDR1 is LNHDA, CDR2 SQIVND, per germline (reference sequence). Deletions cut 6 bases from V and 1 base from J, with 15 bases between. This CDR3 region has 15 residues.

V is TRBV6-5 and J is TRBJ2-7; D gene unclear. The ends were cut back, 5 bases at V and 7 bases at J, with 9 bases in the middle. This CDR3 contains 11 residues. Germline values: CDR1 MNHEY, CDR2 SVGAGI. The CDR3 DNA follows: TGTGCCAGCAGTGACGCTGGAGAGCAGTACTTC. Protein: CASSDAGEQYF.

There are a few counts of this clone. The genes are TRBV27 and TRBJ2-1, with TRBD2 matching over 7 bases. Germline V gives CDR1 MNHEY, CDR2 SMNVEV (reference sequence). The length of the CDR3 is 15 residues. J was trimmed by 4 bases and V by 2 bases; bases with no gene match: 5. The CDR3 sequence: CASSLEGGNYNEQFF. The DNA for the CDR3 is TGTGCCAGCAGTTTAGAGGGAGGGAATTACAATGAGCAGTTCTTC.

CDR3 DNA: TGTGCCAGCAGGCCTCAGGGGGTCGGGGAGCTGTTTTTT. This gives the protein CASRPQGVGELFF. This chain uses TRBV7-9 with TRBJ2-2; 7 bases are shared with TRBD1. The CDR3 has 13 amino acids. The J segment lost 7 bases and the V segment lost 6 bases, leaving 5 bases of the junction unmatched. The germline V gene encodes CDR1 SEHNR and CDR2 FQNEAQ (reference sequence).

This clone was recorded a few times. The V call is TRBV9, the J call TRBJ2-2; 8 bases match TRBD1. CDR1 SGDLS and CDR2 YYNGEE come from the germline V gene. Unmatched junction bases numbered 5, after V lost 0 bases and J lost 4 bases. The length of the CDR3 is 16 residues. The CDR3 DNA is TGTGCCAGCAGCGTAGGACAGGGGATGGGCACCGGGGAGCTGTTTTTT. This sequence encodes CASSVGQGMGTGELFF.

The genes are TRBV7-9 and TRBJ2-1; 7 positions agree with TRBD2. The V and J ends lost 5 bases and 7 bases, in that order; junction bases with no gene match: 17. The CDR3 extends over 17 amino acids. Germline loops: CDR1 SEHNR, CDR2 FQNEAQ (reference sequence). The CDR3 sequence: CASSRDAGLVWKNEQFF. The DNA for the CDR3 is TGTGCCAGCAGCCGCGACGCCGGACTAGTTTGGAAAAATGAGCAGTTCTTC.

This clone appeared a few times. This sequence joins TRBV28 and TRBJ2-1, with 8 bases that match TRBD2. Germline loops: CDR1 MDHEN, CDR2 SYDVKM. This CDR3 comprises 16 residues. With V trimmed by 6 bases and J by 0 bases, 7 bases remained unmatched. This CDR3 reads CASRPNSGNSYNEQFF. CDR3 nucleotide sequence: TGTGCCAGCAGACCGAATAGCGGGAACTCCTACAATGAGCAGTTCTTC.

As regards this clone: Different DNA sequences within this sample yield the same CDR3. J is TRBJ2-1 and V is TRBV5-1; D not certain. The CDR3 loop spans 15 amino acids. Trimming took 0 bases from V and 0 from J, leaving 7 bases between them. Germline lookup yields CDR1 SGHRS and CDR2 YFSETQ. CDR3 DNA: TGCGCCAGCAGCTTGGCTTCCTACTCCTACAATGAGCAGTTCTTC. Its translation is CASSLASYSYNEQFF.

There are a few counts of this clone. V is TRBV19 and J is TRBJ1-1; D not resolved. V lost 8 bases to trimming and J lost 7 bases, with 17 bases between them. Germline CDR1 reads LNHDA; CDR2 reads SQIVND (reference sequence). The CDR3 is made up of 13 amino acids. This chain's CDR3 is CASRGRPSYEAFF. CDR3 in DNA: TGTGCCAGTCGCGGGCGCCCCTCTTATGAAGCTTTCTTT.

The J gene is TRBJ2-3, the V gene TRBV2; possibly TRBD2 for D (5 bases). Germline CDR1 SNHLY, CDR2 FYNNEI. The V gene lost 6 bases and the J gene lost 6 bases, with 13 bases spanning the gap. The length of the CDR3 is 13 residues. In nucleotides, the CDR3 is TGTGCCAGCAGCAAGGACTTGGCGGATACGCAGTATTTT. Its translation: CASSKDLADTQYF.

This clone came up a few times. The chain links TRBV27 to TRBJ2-3; 8 bases fit TRBD2. There are 15 residues in the CDR3. Germline CDR1 reads MNHEY; CDR2 reads SMNVEV (reference sequence). Trimming took 5 bases from V and 3 from J; bases not matched to a gene: 7. CDR3 nucleotides: TGTGCCAGCAGTAGACGGGAGGGAGTAACAGATACGCAGTATTTT. Translated: CASSRREGVTDTQYF.

The CDR3 sequence: CASSLKRLAGGTQYF. The CDR3 DNA sequence: TGTGCCAGCAGCTTAAAACGCCTGGCGGGAGGGACGCAGTATTTT. The chain recombines TRBV7-8 with TRBJ2-3; the match to TRBD2 covers 9 bases. CDR1 is SGHVS and CDR2 is FQNEAQ in the germline V gene. The V gene end was trimmed by 2 bases and the J gene end by 9 bases; junction bases not matched to a gene: 9. This CDR3 region has 15 residues.

V is TRBV27 and J is TRBJ1-4, with D tentatively TRBD1 (5 bases). The CDR3 contains 13 residues. Trimming removed 10 bases from V and 4 bases from J, with 13 bases in between. Germline V gene sequence: CDR1 MNHEY, CDR2 SMNVEV (reference sequence). CDR3 in amino acids: CATADRVNEKLFF. CDR3 coding DNA: TGTGCCACCGCAGACAGAGTTAATGAAAAACTGTTTTTT.